The 13 T cell receptor beta chains reported below all come from one sample, sequenced in a study of T cell repertoires in cytomegalovirus infection. TCRdb passed the reads through MiXCR, listing each CDR3 protein once. The sample lists under 250,000 distinct CDR3 sequences; 6.5% were seen once. The source material was PBMCs. The receptor source for this set is a human donor in good health (CMV status not recorded). Some clones in this sample may be carry-over from other donors' samples.

This clonotype was recorded at least ten times. The chain links TRBV28 to TRBJ1-1; D call uncertain. The CDR3 consists of 12 residues. Germline values: CDR1 MDHEN, CDR2 SYDVKM. Trimming took 7 bases from V and 4 from J, leaving 10 bases between them. CDR3 protein: CASTLSGTEAFF. In DNA form, the CDR3 reads TGTGCCAGCACCTTGTCCGGCACTGAAGCTTTCTTT.

Many counts were recorded for this clonotype. The chain carries TRBV4-3 and TRBJ2-5; D tentatively fits TRBD1 or TRBD2 (5 bases each). The CDR3 length is 14 residues. CDR1 is LGHNA and CDR2 is YSLEER in the germline V gene. V shed 4 bases and J shed 2 bases, with 11 bases lying between them. This CDR3 is CASSRGTRQETQYF. The CDR3 DNA is TGCGCCAGCAGCCGAGGGACCAGACAAGAGACCCAGTACTTC.

This clonotype appeared many times. The rearrangement links TRBV12-3 or TRBV12-4 to TRBJ1-6; TRBD1 matches at 7 bases. The CDR3 length is 13 residues. With V trimmed by 6 bases and J by 13 bases, 9 bases remained unmatched. The DNA for the CDR3 is TGTGCCAGCAGCGAGGTACAGACAGGGCCCCTCCACTTT. Protein sequence: CASSEVQTGPLHF.

This clonotype was counted many times. In DNA form, the CDR3 reads TGTGCCAGCGGCAAAAATCAGCCCCAGCATTTT. Translating gives CASGKNQPQHF. The rearrangement joins TRBV7-8 to TRBJ1-5, with D unresolved. The CDR3 contains 11 residues. Germline-derived CDR1 and CDR2 are SGHVS and FQNEAQ. Trimming shortened V by 8 bases and J by 4 bases, and 6 bases separated the two germline ends.

As to this clonotype: An end of the junction does not agree with germline; a read error may underlie this. The rearrangement uses TRBV4-3 and TRBJ1-2; no definite D call. This CDR3 region has 19 residues. CDR1 is LGHNA and CDR2 is YSLEER in the germline V gene. DNA for the CDR3: TGCGCCAGCTGCCAAGCTCGCCAAACACACGGCAGTCTTAACTATGGCTACACCTTC. The encoded protein is CASCQARQTHGSLNYGYTF.

The chain recombines TRBV3-1 with TRBJ1-1, with a weak D call TRBD1 (5 bases). V lost 4 bases and J lost 1, with 13 bases in between. The CDR3 covers 15 residues. Germline values: CDR1 LGHDT, CDR2 YNNKEL (reference sequence). The CDR3 is CASSPAFGQNTEAFF. Written as DNA, the CDR3 is TGTGCCAGCAGCCCCGCATTTGGACAGAACACTGAAGCTTTCTTT.

This clonotype was detected a few times. V gene TRBV19 combines with J gene TRBJ2-6; maybe TRBD1 (6 bases). This CDR3 is 19 amino acids long. The ends were cut back, 5 bases at V and 0 bases at J, with 20 bases in the middle. Germline CDR1 LNHDA, CDR2 SQIVND (reference sequence). The CDR3 DNA is TGTGCCAGTAGTGCCCCACGAAAGTACAGGGACTCTGGGGCCAACGTCCTGACTTTC. Translated: CASSAPRKYRDSGANVLTF. The variable domain in full, with the rest retrieved from reference TRBV19 and TRBJ2-6, is DGGITQSPKYLFRKEGQNVTLSCEQNLNHDAMYWYRQDPGQGLRLIYYSQIVNDFQKGDIAEGYSVSREKKESFPLTVTSAQKNPTAFYLCASSAPRKYRDSGANVLTFGAGSRLTVL.

This clonotype showed up just a few times. The CDR3 is CASRMDSATDTQYF. CDR3 DNA: TGTGCCAGCAGGATGGACAGCGCCACAGATACGCAGTATTTT. The chain has TRBV6-2 or TRBV6-3 and TRBJ2-3; D is possibly TRBD1 (6 bases). This CDR3 has 14 residues. Germline V gene lookup returns CDR1 MNHEY and CDR2 SVGEGT. Trimming pared 6 bases from V and 2 bases from J, leaving 12 bases between.

This clonotype was counted many times. This chain connects TRBV7-3 to TRBJ2-3; tentatively, D is TRBD2 (7 bases). Deletions cut 3 bases from V and 4 bases from J, with 14 bases between. The CDR3 runs 15 residues. The germline gives CDR1 SGHTA, CDR2 FQGTGA. The CDR3 loop reads CASSFLGGAADTQYF. The CDR3 region has the DNA TGTGCCAGCAGCTTCCTAGGGGGGGCCGCAGATACGCAGTATTTT.

This clonotype appeared many times. The J gene is TRBJ2-7, the V gene TRBV29-1; 8 bases map to TRBD1. Germline V gives CDR1 SQVTM, CDR2 ANQGSEA. The junction had 6 bases not matched to a gene; V was cut back by 3 bases and J by 2 bases. This CDR3 spans 14 amino acids. This CDR3 reads CSVENRGSPYEQYF. CDR3 bases: TGCAGCGTTGAGAACAGGGGGTCCCCCTACGAGCAGTACTTC.

The chain recombines TRBV6-6 with TRBJ2-7; D not certain. Trimming took off 2 bases at V and 0 bases at J, with 2 bases between the two ends. CDR1 is MNHNY and CDR2 is SVGAGI in the germline V gene (reference sequence). The CDR3 has 12 residues. The CDR3 DNA follows: TGTGCCAGCAGTTACGTCTCCTACGAGCAGTACTTC. Its protein product is CASSYVSYEQYF.

The chain has TRBV12-3 or TRBV12-4 and TRBJ2-2; a weak D match, TRBD1 (5 bases). The CDR3 loop spans 13 amino acids. The V end was cut by 5 bases, the J end by 6 bases, with 10 bases between. The CDR3 coding sequence is TGTGCCAGCAGTCCCCAGGGCTCCGGGGAGCTGTTTTTT. It translates to CASSPQGSGELFF.

This clonotype occurred many times. The chain carries TRBV14 and TRBJ2-1, with D tentatively TRBD2 (6 bases). V was clipped by 0 bases and J by 4 bases, with 13 bases between them. CDR3 length: 16 residues. The germline CDR1 and CDR2 sequences are SGHDN and FVKESK. CDR3 region: CASSQDTGTLYNEQFF. The CDR3 nucleotides read TGTGCCAGCAGCCAAGATACTGGGACTCTATACAATGAGCAGTTCTTC.